These 17 T cell receptor beta chains were sequenced from one sample in a study of blood T cell dynamics during melanoma immunotherapy. Sample time point: pre-treatment baseline. The protocol was immunoSEQ multiplex PCR, while the TCRdb copy is restricted to in-frame clones and leaves out a portion. Of tens of thousands of clones listed, roughly 85% were seen once; the top ten hold about 4.6%. The specimen was blood, collected from a patient treated with checkpoint blockade. These receptors all come from a human donor with melanoma.

The chain links TRBV2 to TRBJ2-1, with a weak D call TRBD1 (6 bases). Germline loops: CDR1 SNHLY, CDR2 FYNNEI. CDR3 length equals 16 residues. V lost 5 bases and J lost 7, with 21 bases in between. The CDR3, as DNA: TGTGCCAGCAGTCTCTACGGGACACATAACGGGAATGAGCAGTTCTTC. It encodes CASSLYGTHNGNEQFF.

The chain uses TRBV4-1 and TRBJ2-4; D may match TRBD1 or TRBD2 (6 bases each). The V and J ends lost 1 base and 14 bases respectively, with 18 bases between them. Looked up from germline, CDR1 is MGHRA and CDR2 is YSYEKL. The CDR3 has 14 residues. The CDR3, as DNA: TGCGCCAGCAGCCAAGTACTGATCGGGGGACAAAAGTACTTC. It specifies CASSQVLIGGQKYF.

The chain carries TRBV7-9 and TRBJ2-1, with TRBD2 identical over 9 bases. This CDR3 comprises 14 residues. Germline V gene sequence: CDR1 SEHNR, CDR2 FQNEAQ (reference sequence). Losses at the gene ends were 8 bases for V and 7 bases for J; bases not matched to a gene: 9. Here the CDR3 reads CASALAGKRNEQFF. The CDR3 DNA follows: TGTGCCAGCGCGCTAGCGGGAAAAAGGAATGAGCAGTTCTTC.

V is TRBV4-2 and J is TRBJ1-6; 10 nucleotides align to TRBD1. The CDR3 contains 16 residues. The germline gives CDR1 LGHNA, CDR2 YNFKEQ. The junction had 4 bases not matched to a gene; V was cut back by 1 base and J by 7 bases. In nucleotides, the CDR3 is TGTGCCAGCAGCCAAGGGGACAGGGGTTTGAATTCACCCCTCCACTTT. Its protein product is CASSQGDRGLNSPLHF.

The chain is built from TRBV5-1 and TRBJ2-7; no definite D call. The CDR3 has 13 residues. V shed 0 bases and J shed 3 bases, with 7 bases lying between them. Germline V gene sequence: CDR1 SGHRS, CDR2 YFSETQ. The chain's CDR3 is CASSLGWDYEQYF. In DNA form, the CDR3 reads TGCGCCAGCAGCTTGGGGTGGGACTACGAGCAGTACTTC.

Here the CDR3 DNA reads TGCGCCAGCAGCTTGGCGCTTGGGGCAGATACGCAGTATTTT. Residues: CASSLALGADTQYF. The V and J genes are TRBV5-1 and TRBJ2-3; D not resolved. This CDR3 comprises 14 residues. Looked up from germline, CDR1 is SGHRS and CDR2 is YFSETQ. Trimming stripped 0 bases from V and 4 bases from J, with 9 bases between.

This clone was counted a few times. The chain links TRBV4-1 to TRBJ1-3; TRBD1 matches 8 bases. V was clipped by 0 bases and J by 2 bases; unmatched bases: 6. Per the germline V gene, CDR1 is MGHRA and CDR2 is YSYEKL. The CDR3 runs 17 residues. The CDR3 region is CASSQDSRGHAGNTIYF. CDR3 nucleotides: TGCGCCAGCAGCCAAGATTCCAGGGGGCATGCTGGAAACACCATATATTTT.

The rearrangement joins TRBV27 to TRBJ1-4; TRBD1 is a possible D gene (5 bases). In germline, CDR1 is MNHEY, CDR2 SMNVEV (reference sequence). The CDR3 totals 14 residues. Trimming took off 5 bases at V and 8 bases at J, with 15 bases between the two ends. CDR3 residues: CASSGQGLGEKLFF. Here the CDR3 DNA reads TGTGCCAGCAGTGGTCAGGGCTTGGGGGAAAAACTGTTTTTT.

The chain links TRBV28 to TRBJ1-4; 7 nucleotides line up with TRBD1. With 7 bases clipped from V and 6 bases from J, the junction kept 8 bases outside the gene matches. CDR3 length: 14 amino acids. Germline CDR1 reads MDHEN; CDR2 reads SYDVKM. CDR3 residues: CASTPERGHEKLFF. The CDR3 DNA sequence: TGTGCCAGCACCCCCGAGAGGGGGCATGAAAAACTGTTTTTT.

V gene TRBV7-2 combines with J gene TRBJ2-7, with D perhaps matching TRBD2 (7 bases). CDR3 length equals 14 residues. Germline values: CDR1 SGHTA, CDR2 FQGNSA. V lost 5 bases, J lost 4 bases, and 15 bases lay in between. DNA for the CDR3: TGTGCCAGCAGCCCCTGGGGGGGGGCTTACGAGCAGTACTTC. Translation gives CASSPWGGAYEQYF.

The V call is TRBV5-1, the J call TRBJ2-1; 9 bases match TRBD2. Germline-derived CDR1 and CDR2 are SGHRS and YFSETQ. The V segment lost 4 bases and the J segment 8 bases; nucleotides outside the gene matches: 7. CDR3 length: 14 amino acids. The CDR3 DNA reads TGCGCCAGCAGCAGGGGGACTAGCCGCGATGAGCAGTTCTTC. The encoded protein is CASSRGTSRDEQFF.

The gene calls are TRBV28 and TRBJ2-7; TRBD2 is a possible D gene (7 bases). Trimming left V 8 bases short and J 1 base short, with 12 bases between. Looked up from germline, CDR1 is MDHEN and CDR2 is SYDVKM. The CDR3 contains 13 residues. The CDR3: CASGGGPSYEQYF. The CDR3 region has the DNA TGTGCCAGCGGGGGGGGGCCATCCTACGAGCAGTACTTC.

This clone was found a few times. The V call is TRBV9, the J call TRBJ2-7; D uncertain. The CDR3 totals 14 residues. Trimming left V 0 bases short and J 1 base short, with 8 bases between. Germline V gives CDR1 SGDLS, CDR2 YYNGEE. The CDR3 protein is CASSVELLSYEQYF. CDR3 DNA sequence: TGTGCCAGCAGCGTAGAGTTGCTATCCTACGAGCAGTACTTC.

V gene TRBV7-6 combines with J gene TRBJ2-5; D unclear. Trimming left V 3 bases short and J 2 bases short, with 4 bases between. Germline CDR1 is SGHVS and CDR2 is FNYEAQ. The CDR3 totals 12 residues. The CDR3 sequence is CASSLGQETQYF. For the CDR3, the DNA is TGTGCCAGCAGCTTGGGTCAAGAGACCCAGTACTTC.

This clone was found once. The rearrangement uses TRBV29-1 and TRBJ1-1; D might be TRBD1 (6 bases). Germline assignment: CDR1 SQVTM and CDR2 ANQGSEA. The length of the CDR3 is 13 residues. V gave up 7 bases and J gave up 5 bases, with 17 bases separating them. The CDR3 bases are TGCAGCGCACGCGACGGGGGGCGAACTGAAGCTTTCTTT. This gives the protein CSARDGGRTEAFF.

This clone was observed a handful of times. This sample includes further DNA sequences coding for the same CDR3. The chain links TRBV7-9 to TRBJ2-1; D might be TRBD2 (5 bases). Trimming left V 0 bases short and J 0 bases short, with 9 bases between. The CDR3 sequence is 16 residues long. Germline V gene sequence: CDR1 SEHNR, CDR2 FQNEAQ (reference sequence). In DNA, the CDR3 is TGTGCCAGCAGCTTAGCGCTAGCAGGCTCCTACAATGAGCAGTTCTTC. Its translation: CASSLALAGSYNEQFF.

This clone has more than one count but fewer than ten. V gene TRBV6-5 combines with J gene TRBJ1-5, with 7 bases aligning to TRBD1. The CDR3 covers 14 residues. V lost 5 bases, J lost 6 bases, and 7 bases stayed unmatched. Per germline, CDR1 MNHEY and CDR2 SVGAGI. CDR3 protein: CASSVRGSGQPQHF. The CDR3 DNA follows: TGTGCCAGCAGTGTCAGGGGGTCTGGTCAGCCCCAGCATTTT.